Below, 3 T cell receptor beta chains from the same sample are listed, as sequenced in a study of TIL therapy for anti-PD-1-resistant metastatic lung cancer. The time point: pre-treatment sample, taken before nivolumab and TIL therapy. The tumor samples were excised metastases, mostly pleural nodules or supraclavicular lymph nodes. The immunoSEQ assay was v3. The assay was immunoSEQ multiplex PCR, and TCRdb's table has in-frame clones only and misses some. The table lists approximately 87,000 clones, 65% of them singletons. The input for sequencing was tumor tissue, taken at baseline. Receptor source: a person between 25 and 80 years old with non-small cell lung cancer.

V gene TRBV18 combines with J gene TRBJ2-7; TRBD1 matches 10 bases. Germline-derived CDR1 and CDR2 are KGHSH and LQKENI. This CDR3 has 17 amino acids. J was trimmed by 2 bases and V by 3 bases; bases with no gene match: 10. CDR3 DNA: TGTGCCAGCTCACCGGTAATCCCGGGACAGGGGCCCTACGAGCAGTACTTC. Translation: CASSPVIPGQGPYEQYF. Full variable domain (remainder filled in from reference TRBV18 and TRBJ2-7): NAGVMQNPRHLVRRRGQEARLRCSPMKGHSHVYWYRQLPEEGLKFMVYLQKENIIDESGMPKERFSAEFPKEGPSILRIQQVVRGDSAAYFCASSPVIPGQGPYEQYFGPGTRLTVT.

This clone was seen a handful of times. The J gene is TRBJ1-5, the V gene TRBV19, with 8 bases that match TRBD1. The CDR3 is 15 amino acids. The germline V gene has CDR1 LNHDA and CDR2 SQIVND (reference sequence). The V gene end was trimmed by 0 bases and the J gene end by 6 bases; junction bases not matched to a gene: 4. DNA of the CDR3: TGTGCCAGTAGTATAGAGGGGACAGGTCTTCAGCCCCAGCATTTT. It translates to CASSIEGTGLQPQHF.

The chain recombines TRBV9 with TRBJ1-1; D is unclear. The CDR3 has 15 residues. V lost 0 bases and J 3 bases, leaving 12 bases between the germline ends. Germline V gene sequence: CDR1 SGDLS, CDR2 YYNGEE. CDR3 nucleotide sequence: TGTGCCAGCAGCGTAGATTGGGGTCCGGACACTGAAGCTTTCTTT. Protein product: CASSVDWGPDTEAFF.